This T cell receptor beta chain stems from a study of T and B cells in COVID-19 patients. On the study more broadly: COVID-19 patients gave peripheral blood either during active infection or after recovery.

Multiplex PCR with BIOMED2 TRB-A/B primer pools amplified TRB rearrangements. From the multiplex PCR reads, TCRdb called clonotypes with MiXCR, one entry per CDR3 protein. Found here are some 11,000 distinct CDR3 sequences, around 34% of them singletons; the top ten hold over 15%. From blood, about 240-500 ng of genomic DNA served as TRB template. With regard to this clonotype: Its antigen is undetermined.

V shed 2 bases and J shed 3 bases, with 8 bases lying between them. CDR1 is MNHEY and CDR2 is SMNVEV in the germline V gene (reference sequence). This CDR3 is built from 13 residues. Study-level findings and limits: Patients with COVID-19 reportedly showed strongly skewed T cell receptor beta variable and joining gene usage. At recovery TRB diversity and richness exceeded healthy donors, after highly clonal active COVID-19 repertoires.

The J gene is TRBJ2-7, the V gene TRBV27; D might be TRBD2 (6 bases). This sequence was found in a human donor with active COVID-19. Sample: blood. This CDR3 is CASSLGTYYEQYF. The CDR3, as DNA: TGTGCCAGCAGTTTAGGGACTTACTACGAGCAGTACTTC.